The rows below give T cell receptor beta chains drawn from one sample of a study of PD-1 blockade in mismatch repair-deficient tumors. The method was immunoSEQ multiplex PCR; TCRdb's version includes in-frame clones alone and lacks a portion of them. The profile covers about 49,000 clones, with 65% to 80% appearing a single time and more than 3% taken by the ten largest. Sequences were derived from PBMCs, sampled before pembrolizumab treatment. Receptors originate from an adult with mismatch repair-deficient cancer. CDR3s include the opening cysteine and the closing phenylalanine or tryptophan. D genes are given only for firm matches. A row's size may be missing; if present it is once, few, many or a size class.

abundance	v_gene	d_gene	j_gene	CDR3aa	CDR3nt
few	TRBV7-2	NA	TRBJ2-7	CASSLVPGSEQYF	TGTGCCAGCAGCTTAGTTCCCGGGTCAGAGCAGTACTTC
NA	TRBV12-5	NA	TRBJ2-5	CASGLVETQYF	TGTGCTAGTGGTTTGGTAGAGACCCAGTACTTC
NA	TRBV6-5	TRBD2	TRBJ2-7	CASGTSGTYEQYF	TGTGCCAGTGGGACTAGCGGCACCTACGAGCAGTACTTC
few	TRBV30	NA	TRBJ1-2	CAWSAHRDDGYTF	TGTGCCTGGAGTGCCCACAGGGATGATGGCTACACCTTC
NA	TRBV9	NA	TRBJ1-2	CASSVTVLNYGYTF	TGTGCCAGCAGCGTAACGGTCCTCAACTATGGCTACACCTTC
NA	TRBV5-1	NA	TRBJ2-3	CASSSRMGDSTDTQYF	TGCGCCAGCAGCTCGCGAATGGGGGACAGCACAGATACGCAGTATTTT
NA	TRBV7-9	NA	TRBJ2-7	CASSLAGGPEQYF	TGTGCCAGCAGCTTAGCTGGAGGGCCCGAGCAGTACTTC
NA	TRBV30	NA	TRBJ2-1	CAWSFTGLASPYNEQFF	TGTGCCTGGAGCTTTACGGGACTCGCCTCACCCTACAATGAGCAGTTCTTC
NA	TRBV5-6	TRBD1	TRBJ2-7	CASGQGRSAFYEQYF	TGTGCCAGCGGACAGGGGCGAAGTGCTTTCTACGAGCAGTACTTC
NA	TRBV29-1	TRBD1	TRBJ2-7	CSVLTQKGATYEQYF	TGCAGCGTTCTCACCCAAAAGGGGGCCACCTACGAGCAGTACTTC
NA	TRBV4-2	NA	TRBJ2-7	CASSQAPGALEQYF	TGTGCCAGCAGCCAAGCCCCAGGGGCTCTCGAGCAGTACTTC
NA	TRBV6-4	NA	TRBJ2-3	CASSDRQQGRQYF	TGTGCCAGCAGTGACCGACAACAGGGTCGGCAGTATTTT
few	TRBV5-6	TRBD1	TRBJ1-1	CASSFGTGSLNTEAFF	TGTGCCAGCAGCTTTGGGACAGGGTCTTTGAACACTGAAGCTTTCTTT
NA	TRBV29-1	NA	TRBJ2-7	CSFLIGTPYEQYF	TGCAGCTTTTTGATAGGGACCCCCTACGAGCAGTACTTC
NA	TRBV6-5	NA	TRBJ1-1	CASRGNTEAFF	TGTGCCAGCAGGGGAAACACTGAAGCTTTCTTT
NA	TRBV30	NA	TRBJ2-7	CACRGRDPPYEQYF	TGTGCCTGTAGAGGCCGGGACCCCCCCTACGAGCAGTACTTC
NA	TRBV9	NA	TRBJ1-2	CASSVTGTAPNYGYTF	TGTGCCAGCAGCGTCACTGGGACGGCTCCTAACTATGGCTACACCTTC
NA	TRBV5-4	NA	TRBJ2-7	CASSRAVTYEQYF	TGTGCCAGCAGCCGGGCCGTGACCTACGAGCAGTACTTC
NA	TRBV7-9	NA	TRBJ2-4	CASSSLGTGGAKNIQYF	TGTGCCAGCAGCTCCTTGGGCACCGGAGGAGCCAAAAACATTCAGTACTTC
once	TRBV29-1	NA	TRBJ2-3	CSVWGSGVLHNTDTQYF	TGCAGCGTTTGGGGCAGTGGGGTCCTACACAACACAGATACGCAGTATTTT
NA	TRBV28	NA	TRBJ2-6	CASSFGSNKGANVLTF	TGTGCCAGCAGTTTCGGGTCGAATAAAGGGGCCAACGTCCTGACTTTC
NA	TRBV10-1	NA	TRBJ2-7	CASSRSSYEQYF	TGCGCCAGCAGTCGGAGCTCCTACGAGCAGTACTTC
once	TRBV5-4	TRBD1	TRBJ2-7	CASSKETGGVFNEQYF	TGTGCCAGCAGCAAGGAGACAGGGGGCGTCTTTAACGAGCAGTACTTC
NA	TRBV5-1	NA	TRBJ1-2	CASTYWAVANYGYTF	TGCGCCAGCACGTATTGGGCAGTCGCTAACTATGGCTACACCTTC
NA	TRBV11-2	TRBD2	TRBJ2-7	CASSITLAGAFSYEQYF	TGTGCCAGCAGCATCACTCTAGCGGGCGCCTTCTCCTACGAGCAGTACTTC
NA	TRBV29-1	NA	TRBJ2-7	CSVELTAEQYF	TGCAGCGTTGAATTGACAGCCGAGCAGTACTTC